The 30 T cell receptor beta chains in this list originate from one sample, sequenced in a study of T cell repertoires in cytomegalovirus infection. MiXCR was run by TCRdb on the reads, yielding one entry per CDR3 protein. The sample records around 94,000 distinct CDR3 sequences, about 15% being singletons. Sequencing was performed on PBMCs. These receptors were obtained from a human donor in good health (CMV status not recorded). Some clones in this sample may be carry-over from other donors' samples.

CDR3 protein: CASSLFTGGDYGYTF. In DNA, the CDR3 is TGTGCCAGCAGTTTATTCACCGGAGGGGACTATGGCTACACCTTC. The V call is TRBV12-3 or TRBV12-4, the J call TRBJ1-2; tentative D call: TRBD1 (5 bases). V was trimmed by 2 bases and J by 3 bases, leaving 13 bases between them. The CDR3 runs to 15 residues.

This clonotype occurred many times. The chain is built from TRBV7-2 and TRBJ2-5; TRBD2 agrees at 13 bases. The V segment lost 4 bases and the J segment 7 bases; nucleotides outside the gene matches: 6. Germline V CDR1 and CDR2: SGHTA, FQGNSA. There are 15 residues in the CDR3. As DNA, the CDR3 is TGTGCCAGCAGCTCACTAGCGGGGGGGCGAGGGACCCAGTACTTC. Amino acid sequence: CASSSLAGGRGTQYF.

This clonotype has at least ten counts. The V call is TRBV7-2, the J call TRBJ1-4; D not certain. The CDR3 sequence is 11 residues long. CDR1 is SGHTA and CDR2 is FQGNSA in the germline V gene. Trimming removed 1 base from V and 6 bases from J, with 0 bases in between. In DNA form, the CDR3 reads TGTGCCAGCAGCTTAGATGAAAAACTGTTTTTT. It codes for CASSLDEKLFF.

This chain joins TRBV4-1 and TRBJ2-5; TRBD2 matches 10 bases. Per germline, CDR1 MGHRA and CDR2 YSYEKL. This CDR3 is 15 amino acids long. Losses at the gene ends were 6 bases for V and 7 bases for J; bases not matched to a gene: 11. The CDR3 spells CASSMLAGARGTQYF. The CDR3 DNA reads as TGCGCCAGCAGTATGCTAGCGGGGGCTAGGGGGACCCAGTACTTC.

The chain couples TRBV2 to TRBJ1-1, with 7 bases lining up with TRBD1. The V and J ends lost 6 bases and 4 bases, in that order; junction bases with no gene match: 8. Germline V gene lookup returns CDR1 SNHLY and CDR2 FYNNEI. The CDR3 is 14 residues long. In DNA form, the CDR3 reads TGTGCCAGCAGCCTGCTGACAGGGCCCACTGAAGCTTTCTTT. Translation: CASSLLTGPTEAFF.

This clonotype appeared a few times. V usage is TRBV4-1 and J usage is TRBJ2-2; 10 bases are a match to TRBD2. CDR1 is MGHRA and CDR2 is YSYEKL in the germline V gene. J lost 7 bases, V lost 2 bases, and 7 bases had no gene match. CDR3 length: 16 amino acids. The CDR3 region is CASSQSLAGESGELFF. CDR3 DNA: TGCGCCAGCAGCCAAAGTCTAGCGGGGGAAAGCGGGGAGCTGTTTTTT.

This clonotype appeared many times. The chain couples TRBV7-8 to TRBJ2-1; tentative D call: TRBD2 (5 bases). V shed 2 bases and J shed 3 bases, with 11 bases lying between them. The CDR3 contains 15 residues. The germline CDR1 and CDR2 sequences are SGHVS and FQNEAQ. The CDR3: CASSLRFGDYNEQFF. The CDR3 DNA reads as TGTGCCAGCAGCTTAAGGTTCGGGGACTACAATGAGCAGTTCTTC.

This clonotype was seen once. The rearrangement joins TRBV20-1 to TRBJ1-2; D not certain. The CDR3 has 11 residues. V lost 3 bases to trimming and J lost 4 bases, with 6 bases between them. Germline values: CDR1 DFQATT, CDR2 SNEGSKA (reference sequence). Here the CDR3 DNA reads TGCAGTGCTAGCTCCCTCTATGGCTACACCTTC. It yields the protein CSASSLYGYTF.

Of note for this clonotype: Sequence at one end of the junction differs from germline and may be a read error. The chain recombines TRBV7-3 with TRBJ2-1, with a weak D call TRBD1 (6 bases). This CDR3 contains 13 residues. The germline V gene has CDR1 SGHTA and CDR2 FQGTGA. The CDR3 reads CASSLGTYNVQFF. The CDR3 coding sequence is TGTGCCAGCAGCTTAGGGACATACAATGTGCAGTTCTTC.

This clonotype was seen repeatedly, ten times or more. J is TRBJ2-5 and V is TRBV11-2; D is possibly TRBD2 (6 bases). The CDR3 length is 15 residues. Deletions cut 6 bases from V and 7 bases from J, with 21 bases between. Germline-derived CDR1 and CDR2 are SGHAT and FQNNGV. This chain's CDR3 is CASSLSRTRSGTQYF. Written as DNA, the CDR3 is TGTGCCAGCAGTCTCAGTAGAACCCGTAGCGGGACCCAGTACTTC.

This clonotype occurred many times. The genes are TRBV7-2 and TRBJ2-1; D perhaps matches TRBD1 (6 bases). Trimming pared 4 bases from V and 7 bases from J, leaving 11 bases between. The CDR3 has 13 amino acids. Germline CDR1 and CDR2: SGHTA and FQGNSA. The CDR3 region is CASSSGGENEQFF. The CDR3 bases are TGTGCCAGCAGCTCTGGGGGCGAAAATGAGCAGTTCTTC.

This clonotype was detected only a few times. The CDR3 region has the DNA TGTGCCATCAGTGAGTCGGAGCACTATGGCTACACCTTC. This sequence encodes CAISESEHYGYTF. This rearrangement joins TRBV10-3 to TRBJ1-2; the D is unclear. Trimming pared 0 bases from V and 3 bases from J, leaving 5 bases between. The germline CDR1 and CDR2 sequences are ENHRY and SYGVKD. CDR3 size: 13 residues.

This clonotype was found a few times. The rearrangement uses TRBV7-2 and TRBJ1-5, with a weak D call TRBD1 (5 bases). The CDR3 sequence is 15 residues long. V was trimmed by 3 bases and J by 7 bases, leaving 16 bases between them. Germline CDR1 and CDR2: SGHTA and FQGNSA. CDR3 sequence (DNA): TGTGCCAGCAGCTTGGACGACAGAACGGGGCAGCCCCAGCATTTT. It specifies CASSLDDRTGQPQHF.

The genes are TRBV7-2 and TRBJ2-1, with D tentatively TRBD2 (5 bases). The CDR3 is 16 residues long. V was shortened by 5 bases and J by 6 bases, with 20 bases between the two germline ends. The germline CDR1 and CDR2 sequences are SGHTA and FQGNSA. DNA for the CDR3: TGTGCCAGCAGCCCAAACCGGGATCGAGGGCGCAATGAGCAGTTCTTC. Amino acids: CASSPNRDRGRNEQFF.

This clonotype is a singleton in its sample. This clone may be a read error of a much larger clone one base away. The chain is built from TRBV7-9 and TRBJ1-1, with TRBD1 identical over 11 bases. Losses at the gene ends were 2 bases for V and 10 bases for J; bases not matched to a gene: 9. The CDR3 totals 15 residues. From germline, CDR1 is SEHNR and CDR2 FQNEAQ (reference sequence). The CDR3 DNA follows: TGTGCCAGCAGCTTAAGGACAGGGGGCTCGTCTGTAGCTTTCTTT. Protein sequence: CASSLRTGGSSVAFF.

Regarding this clonotype: A much larger clone differs by one base, so this may be a read error. The chain recombines TRBV7-2 with TRBJ2-5, with D unclear. From germline, CDR1 is SGHTA and CDR2 FQGNSA. The CDR3 runs 13 residues. The CDR3: CGSSPQPGETQYF. CDR3 coding DNA: TGTGGCAGCAGCCCCCAGCCCGGGGAGACCCAGTACTTC.

This clonotype was seen a handful of times. This sequence joins TRBV28 and TRBJ1-2, with D possibly TRBD1 on 5 matching bases. Trimming stripped 4 bases from V and 3 bases from J, with 15 bases between. Per germline, CDR1 MDHEN and CDR2 SYDVKM. CDR3 length equals 15 residues. In DNA, the CDR3 is TGTGCCAGCAGTTCCCGGACACGGGGGGACTATGGCTACACCTTC. This sequence encodes CASSSRTRGDYGYTF.

In this sample, this clonotype turned up many times. This chain links TRBV7-2 with TRBJ2-3; D is uncertain. Deletions cut 5 bases from V and 2 bases from J, with 8 bases between. This CDR3 has 13 amino acids. Looked up from germline, CDR1 is SGHTA and CDR2 is FQGNSA. CDR3 sequence: CASSPLFTDTQYF. Written as DNA, the CDR3 is TGTGCCAGCAGCCCCCTTTTCACAGATACGCAGTATTTT.

This clonotype was counted many times. The chain combines TRBV7-2 with TRBJ2-5; D is unresolved. This CDR3 is built from 14 residues. V was pared by 2 bases and J by 3 bases, with 10 bases between. Germline lookup yields CDR1 SGHTA and CDR2 FQGNSA. The CDR3 DNA reads TGTGCCAGCAGCTTATTTAGGGCAAAAGAGACCCAGTACTTC. It yields the protein CASSLFRAKETQYF.

This clonotype was found a few times. V is TRBV6-5 and J is TRBJ2-5; maybe TRBD2 (5 bases). CDR3 length: 18 residues. With 4 bases removed from V and 0 bases from J, the gap between germline ends came to 21 bases. Germline V gene data show CDR1 as MNHEY and CDR2 as SVGAGI. The CDR3 bases are TGTGCCAGCAGTTCCCATGTCGTGGGCGGGTTCTACCAAGAGACCCAGTACTTC. Amino acid sequence: CASSSHVVGGFYQETQYF.

This clonotype was counted between two and nine times. The chain carries TRBV25-1 and TRBJ2-1; D possibly corresponds to TRBD2 (6 bases). CDR3 size: 11 residues. V lost 6 bases and J 8 bases, leaving 8 bases between the germline ends. Germline CDR1 and CDR2: MGHDK and SYGVNS. The CDR3 here is CASSLAYEQFF. CDR3 bases: TGTGCCAGCAGCCTAGCGTATGAGCAGTTCTTC.

The chain is built from TRBV29-1 and TRBJ1-5, with D hard to call. CDR3 size: 13 residues. V was trimmed by 5 bases and J by 2 bases, leaving 10 bases between them. Per the germline V gene, CDR1 is SQVTM and CDR2 is ANQGSEA. The CDR3 DNA sequence: TGCAGCGTTTGCGTGGTGGGCAATCAGCCCCAGCATTTT. Its protein is CSVCVVGNQPQHF.

This clonotype came up many times. The J gene is TRBJ1-6, the V gene TRBV7-2, with TRBD1 identical over 9 bases. V was pared by 5 bases and J by 9 bases, with 8 bases of the junction left unmatched. CDR1 is SGHTA and CDR2 is FQGNSA in the germline V gene. The CDR3 totals 15 residues. The CDR3: CASSHRGQGGSPLHF. CDR3 coding DNA: TGTGCCAGCAGCCACAGGGGGCAGGGTGGTTCACCCCTCCACTTT.

This clonotype was detected ten times or more. This chain's CDR3 is CASSLDRQQPQHF. CDR3 nucleotide sequence: TGTGCCAGCAGCTTAGACAGGCAACAGCCCCAGCATTTT. The V call is TRBV7-2, the J call TRBJ1-5, with D possibly matching TRBD1 (5 bases). This CDR3 is built from 13 residues. V lost 1 base and J lost 7, with 8 bases in between. Germline CDR1 and CDR2: SGHTA and FQGNSA.

The J gene is TRBJ1-5, the V gene TRBV6-2 or TRBV6-3, with D perhaps TRBD1 (6 bases). Germline assignment: CDR1 MNHEY and CDR2 SVGEGT. The V gene lost 0 bases and the J gene lost 6 bases, with 12 bases spanning the gap. The CDR3 consists of 15 residues. CDR3 coding DNA: TGTGCCAGCAGTTACTCAACAGGGAGGGTTCAGCCCCAGCATTTT. Translating it yields CASSYSTGRVQPQHF.

The chain couples TRBV29-1 to TRBJ2-7; D ambiguous. Trimming pared 4 bases from V and 2 bases from J, leaving 24 bases between. This CDR3 has 17 amino acids. CDR1 and CDR2 from the germline V gene are SQVTM and ANQGSEA. The CDR3 region has the DNA TGCAGCGTTGTGCCGCCGAACTATAGTTACGGAACCTACGAGCAGTACTTC. Translated: CSVVPPNYSYGTYEQYF.

At least ten counts were recorded for this clonotype. At one end, the junction sequence differs from germline, possibly due to a read error. The chain carries TRBV5-1 and TRBJ2-5; D is unclear. The CDR3 is 15 amino acids. Germline V gives CDR1 SGHRS, CDR2 YFSETQ. CDR3 residues: CASSLDGSPRETRHF. The CDR3 DNA reads as TGCGCCAGCAGCTTGGACGGCAGTCCAAGAGAAACCCGTCACTTC.

This clonotype was seen only a few times. V and J are TRBV6-2 or TRBV6-3 and TRBJ2-1; D gene uncertain. CDR1 is MNHEY and CDR2 is SVGEGT in the germline V gene. V was pared by 6 bases and J by 4 bases, with 10 bases between. This CDR3 region has 13 residues. The chain's CDR3 is CASRDTSYNEQFF. DNA of the CDR3: TGTGCCAGCAGAGACACCTCTTACAATGAGCAGTTCTTC.

This clonotype was seen only once. This CDR3 reads CASSLVPGDEQYF. Here the CDR3 DNA reads TGTGCCAGCAGCTTAGTACCAGGGGACGAGCAGTACTTC. V gene TRBV7-9 combines with J gene TRBJ2-7; possible D gene TRBD1, 6 bases. This CDR3 is 13 amino acids long. CDR1 SEHNR and CDR2 FQNEAQ come from the germline V gene (reference sequence). The V end was cut by 1 base, the J end by 5 bases, with 9 bases between.

The gene calls are TRBV15 and TRBJ2-3, with TRBD2 matching over 7 bases. Germline V gene data show CDR1 as LNHNV and CDR2 as YYDKDF (reference sequence). The CDR3 loop spans 16 amino acids. The V gene end was trimmed by 0 bases and the J gene end by 4 bases; junction bases not matched to a gene: 7. CDR3 protein: CATSRDASGDPDTQYF. As DNA, the CDR3 is TGTGCCACCAGCAGAGATGCAAGCGGGGACCCAGATACGCAGTATTTT.